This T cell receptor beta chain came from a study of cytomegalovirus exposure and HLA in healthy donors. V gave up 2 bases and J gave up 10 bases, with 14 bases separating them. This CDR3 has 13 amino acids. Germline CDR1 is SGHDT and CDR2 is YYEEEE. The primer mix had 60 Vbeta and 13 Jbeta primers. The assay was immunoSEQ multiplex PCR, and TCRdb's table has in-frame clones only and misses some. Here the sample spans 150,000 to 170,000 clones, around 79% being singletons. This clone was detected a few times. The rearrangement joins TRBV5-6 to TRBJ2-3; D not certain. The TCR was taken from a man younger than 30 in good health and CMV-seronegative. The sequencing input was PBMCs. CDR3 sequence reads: CASSLGASRAQYF. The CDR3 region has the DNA TGTGCCAGCAGCTTAGGTGCCTCTCGGGCGCAGTATTTT.